The clone carrying this T cell receptor beta chain was seen more than once but under ten times. Its antigen remains unidentified. The data originate from a study of T cell repertoires in cytomegalovirus infection. At the level of the study: Peptides in the study included HLA-C-restricted and HLA-B-restricted CMV epitopes. Public TCR beta signatures were indicative of both CMV infection and a matching HLA type. Overall study findings and caveats: Public TCR beta family frequency separated CMV-and-HLA carriers, including in an independent cohort.

CDR3 length: 15 residues. V lost 5 bases, J lost 3 bases, and 16 bases lay in between. CDR1 is SNHLY, CDR2 FYNNEI, per germline. TCRdb fed the reads into MiXCR, producing one record per CDR3 protein. This repertoire shows approximately 260,000 distinct CDR3 sequences, approximately 22% found once; its top ten account for roughly 20%. The chain couples TRBV2 to TRBJ1-1; D unresolved. The sample here was cultured PBMCs, taken from culture after CMV antigen stimulation. The origin of this receptor is a human donor in good health (CMV status not recorded). Some clones in this sample may be carry-over from other donors' samples. CDR3 nucleotides: TGTGCCAGCAGTTTTCAGGAGGTGAGCCACACTGAAGCTTTCTTT. This encodes CASSFQEVSHTEAFF.